Listed here are 12 T cell receptor beta chains from one sample, sequenced in a study of T cell responses to AZD1222 COVID-19 vaccine. Profiled with immunoSEQ multiplex PCR; TCRdb holds only in-frame clones, not every one. The table records 110,000 to 150,000 clones, just over 85% of them present only once. The sequencing used peripheral blood, collected on day 0 of AZD1222 vaccination. The receptors stem from an adult in good health.

The rearrangement uses TRBV6-5 and TRBJ2-1, with D possibly matching TRBD1 (6 bases). The CDR3 contains 13 residues. V shed 5 bases and J shed 2 bases, with 7 bases lying between them. Germline CDR1 is MNHEY and CDR2 is SVGAGI. CDR3 sequence reads: CASSTGPYNEQFF. The CDR3 DNA reads as TGTGCCAGCAGTACAGGGCCCTACAATGAGCAGTTCTTC.

There are a few counts of this clone. V usage is TRBV7-2 and J usage is TRBJ2-7; 9 bases fit TRBD2. V shed 1 base, J shed 6 bases, and the junction held 10 bases outside the gene matches. The CDR3 is made up of 16 amino acids. Germline V CDR1 and CDR2: SGHTA, FQGNSA. CDR3 region: CASSLESAGGRSEQYF. The CDR3 DNA is TGTGCCAGCAGCTTAGAATCTGCGGGAGGGCGGAGCGAGCAGTACTTC. Full variable domain (rest looked up from reference TRBV7-2 and TRBJ2-7): GAGVSQSPSNKVTEKGKDVELRCDPISGHTALYWYRQSLGQGLEFLIYFQGNSAPDKSGLPSDRFSAERTGGSVSTLTIQRTQQEDSAVYLCASSLESAGGRSEQYFGPGTRLTVT.

This chain's CDR3 is CASSLKWVDEQYF. DNA for the CDR3: TGTGCCAGCAGTTTAAAATGGGTCGACGAGCAGTACTTC. The V gene is TRBV12-3 or TRBV12-4, the J gene TRBJ2-7, with unresolved D. The CDR3 extends over 13 amino acids. V lost 2 bases and J 5 bases, leaving 10 bases between the germline ends.

The chain has TRBV29-1 and TRBJ2-3; maybe TRBD2 (5 bases). Looked up from germline, CDR1 is SQVTM and CDR2 is ANQGSEA. The ends were cut back, 7 bases at V and 8 bases at J, with 19 bases in the middle. The CDR3 has 13 residues. CDR3: CSEIRGTQSTQYF. The CDR3 DNA reads as TGCAGCGAGATCCGGGGTACTCAGAGTACGCAGTATTTT.

The V call is TRBV12-5, the J call TRBJ2-1; D call uncertain. Germline V CDR1 and CDR2: LGHNT, FRNRAP. V was shortened by 7 bases and J by 6 bases, with 13 bases between the two germline ends. This CDR3 comprises 13 residues. CDR3 protein: CASAPDPFNEQFF. CDR3 DNA sequence: TGTGCTAGTGCGCCAGACCCGTTCAATGAGCAGTTCTTC.

The chain has TRBV7-2 and TRBJ1-1, with D unclear. The V end lost 2 bases, the J end lost 7 bases, and 11 bases lay between the germline ends. The CDR3 totals 13 residues. CDR1 is SGHTA, CDR2 FQGNSA, per germline. The CDR3 reads CASSLHQSGEAFF. The DNA for the CDR3 is TGTGCCAGCAGCTTACACCAGAGCGGTGAAGCTTTCTTT.

V usage is TRBV14 and J usage is TRBJ2-1, with a tentative D call TRBD2 (6 bases). This CDR3 spans 16 amino acids. Trimming left V 4 bases short and J 4 bases short, with 17 bases between. CDR1 and CDR2 from the germline V gene are SGHDN and FVKESK. The CDR3 DNA reads TGTGCCAGCAGCCGGACGCGACTAGTTGTGTACAATGAGCAGTTCTTC. It specifies CASSRTRLVVYNEQFF.

This clone was picked up one time. This chain links TRBV2 with TRBJ2-1; possible D gene TRBD1, 5 bases. Germline V gene data show CDR1 as SNHLY and CDR2 as FYNNEI. The CDR3 contains 12 residues. The germline V and J ends were trimmed by 8 bases and 6 bases, with 11 bases remaining between them. This CDR3 reads CASLTGANEQFF. Written as DNA, the CDR3 is TGTGCCAGCTTGACTGGGGCCAATGAGCAGTTCTTC.

This chain connects TRBV7-9 to TRBJ2-5; possibly TRBD2 for D (6 bases). Trimming pared 5 bases from V and 5 bases from J, leaving 12 bases between. CDR3 length equals 13 residues. The germline V gene has CDR1 SEHNR and CDR2 FQNEAQ (reference sequence). The CDR3 protein is CASSRLEGETQYF. For the CDR3, the DNA is TGTGCCAGCAGCCGACTAGAGGGCGAGACCCAGTACTTC.

This chain joins TRBV30 and TRBJ1-1; the D gene is possibly TRBD1 (5 bases). Germline V CDR1 and CDR2: GTSNPN, SVGIG (reference sequence). The V and J ends lost 5 bases and 10 bases respectively, with 11 bases between them. CDR3 length: 10 residues. The CDR3 region is CAWSPGPAFF. The CDR3 DNA sequence: TGTGCCTGGTCCCCGGGGCCAGCTTTCTTT. Full variable domain (outside the CDR3, taken from reference TRBV30 and TRBJ1-1): SQTIHQWPATLVQPVGSPLSLECTVEGTSNPNLYWYRQAAGRGLQLLFYSVGIGQISSEVPQNLSASRPQDRQFILSSKKLLLSDSGFYLCAWSPGPAFFGQGTRLTVV.

The chain combines TRBV7-2 with TRBJ1-1; D unclear. This CDR3 spans 15 amino acids. Trimming took 0 bases from V and 0 from J, leaving 8 bases between them. Per the germline V gene, CDR1 is SGHTA and CDR2 is FQGNSA. CDR3 region: CASSLAGWVNTEAFF. The CDR3 DNA sequence: TGTGCCAGCAGCTTAGCAGGGTGGGTGAACACTGAAGCTTTCTTT.

This sequence joins TRBV18 and TRBJ1-4, with D unresolved. V was clipped by 3 bases and J by 0 bases, with 8 bases between them. This CDR3 has 15 amino acids. CDR1 and CDR2 from the germline V gene are KGHSH and LQKENI. CDR3 sequence: CASSPKRATNEKLFF. CDR3 in DNA: TGTGCCAGCTCACCTAAAAGAGCAACTAATGAAAAACTGTTTTTT.